These 32 T cell receptor beta chains originate from one sample sequenced in a study of T cells in Graves' hyperthyroidism and ophthalmopathy. Researchers took RNA transcripts and amplified the TCR beta CDR3 regions from them. A set of HTBI primers served as the primers for a first-round RT-PCR of the TCR CDR3. One entry per CDR3 protein, called by TCRdb with MiXCR from the multiplex PCR reads. The sample has a few hundred thousand distinct CDR3 sequences, about 15% seen once. The sequencing input was blood. The receptor set was obtained from a woman between 45 and 60 years old with Graves' hyperthyroidism.

This clonotype was observed many times. V usage is TRBV11-3 and J usage is TRBJ1-4; no reliable D call. The V end was cut by 3 bases, the J end by 3 bases, with 8 bases between. The CDR3 spans 14 residues. CDR1 and CDR2 from the germline V gene are SGHNT and YENEEA. The CDR3 nucleotides read TGTGCCAGCAGCTTTGAGGGATCTAATGAAAAACTGTTTTTT. Its translation is CASSFEGSNEKLFF.

This clonotype was observed many times. The chain recombines TRBV19 with TRBJ1-2; D is undetermined. This CDR3 has 15 residues. Germline V lookup: CDR1 LNHDA, CDR2 SQIVND (reference sequence). The germline V and J ends were trimmed by 1 base and 6 bases, with 15 bases remaining between them. The CDR3 DNA follows: TGTGCCAGTAGTATAGTCCGGCCTAACCTCGATGGCTACACCTTC. This sequence encodes CASSIVRPNLDGYTF.

At least ten counts were recorded for this clonotype. This chain joins TRBV7-2 and TRBJ1-2; unclear D gene. There are 13 residues in the CDR3. With 3 bases removed from V and 2 bases from J, the gap between germline ends came to 7 bases. Germline V gene sequence: CDR1 SGHTA, CDR2 FQGNSA. CDR3 residues: CASSFTQNYGYTF. The DNA for the CDR3 is TGTGCCAGCAGCTTTACACAAAACTATGGCTACACCTTC.

There are many counts of this clonotype. The chain employs TRBV30 and TRBJ2-1; D is undetermined. The germline gives CDR1 GTSNPN, CDR2 SVGIG (reference sequence). The CDR3 sequence is 15 residues long. V was shortened by 4 bases and J by 6 bases, with 19 bases between the two germline ends. DNA of the CDR3: TGTGCCTGGAAACTCGACCACTTCCATAGCAATGAGCAGTTCTTC. It codes for CAWKLDHFHSNEQFF.

The sample holds a few counts of this clonotype. This rearrangement joins TRBV4-1 to TRBJ2-1; TRBD2 is a possible D gene (6 bases). The ends were cut back, 6 bases at V and 10 bases at J, with 16 bases in the middle. Looked up from germline, CDR1 is MGHRA and CDR2 is YSYEKL. CDR3 length: 13 residues. This chain's CDR3 is CASRSPREWEQFF. Here the CDR3 DNA reads TGCGCCAGCAGATCCCCCCGGGAGTGGGAGCAGTTCTTC.

This clonotype was seen at least ten times. The rearrangement links TRBV24-1 to TRBJ2-6, with D perhaps matching TRBD1 (6 bases). V was pared by 11 bases and J by 2 bases, with 9 bases between. The CDR3 length is 13 residues. Germline CDR1 and CDR2: KGHDR and SFDVKD. CDR3 DNA sequence: TGTGCCAGTTCAGGGGCTGGGGCCAACGTCCTGACTTTC. Protein: CASSGAGANVLTF.

V and J are TRBV28 and TRBJ2-7, with D tentatively TRBD2 (5 bases). The V gene's germline CDR1 is MDHEN and CDR2 SYDVKM. The CDR3 has 12 amino acids. Trimming took off 1 base at V and 7 bases at J, with 8 bases between the two ends. For the CDR3, the DNA is TGTGCCAGCAGTTTATTTTGGGAGGAGCAGTACTTC. Its translation: CASSLFWEEQYF.

This chain connects TRBV28 to TRBJ1-2; D uncertain. CDR1 and CDR2 from the germline V gene are MDHEN and SYDVKM. The length of the CDR3 is 15 residues. V dropped 3 bases and J dropped 2 bases, with 13 bases sitting between them. The DNA for the CDR3 is TGTGCCAGCAGTTTCCCCCGGGAGGAAAACTATGGCTACACCTTC. Protein product: CASSFPREENYGYTF.

This clonotype was picked up many times. V usage is TRBV9 and J usage is TRBJ2-4, with D possibly being TRBD1 (5 bases). Germline V gene sequence: CDR1 SGDLS, CDR2 YYNGEE. This CDR3 region has 14 residues. V lost 4 bases and J 8 bases, leaving 16 bases between the germline ends. Here the CDR3 DNA reads TGTGCCAGCAGCCCAGCCCCAGGGAACGACATTCAGTACTTC. The encoded protein is CASSPAPGNDIQYF.

The table lists this clonotype with a few counts. The chain recombines TRBV18 with TRBJ2-2, with 9 positions matching TRBD2. The length of the CDR3 is 17 residues. Germline assignment: CDR1 KGHSH and CDR2 LQKENI. V dropped 0 bases and J dropped 4; count of bases not matched to a gene: 6. The CDR3 region is CASSPPRLAASTGELFF. CDR3 in DNA: TGTGCCAGCTCACCACCGCGACTAGCGGCCTCCACCGGGGAGCTGTTTTTT.

This clonotype was observed at least ten times. The gene calls are TRBV12-3 or TRBV12-4 and TRBJ2-3; TRBD2 matches at 8 bases. The length of the CDR3 is 16 residues. V was clipped by 0 bases and J by 4 bases; unmatched bases: 6. The CDR3 loop reads CASSLARTSGADTQYF. CDR3 sequence (DNA): TGTGCCAGCAGTTTAGCGCGTACTAGCGGTGCAGATACGCAGTATTTT.

The chain carries TRBV28 and TRBJ2-7, with D possibly matching TRBD2 (6 bases). CDR1 is MDHEN, CDR2 SYDVKM, per germline. Trimming took 6 bases from V and 3 from J, leaving 18 bases between them. This CDR3 region has 15 residues. CDR3 amino acids: CASRISGTKGYEQYF. The CDR3 DNA sequence: TGTGCCAGCAGGATTAGCGGAACCAAGGGCTACGAGCAGTACTTC.

This clonotype was detected ten times or more. The genes are TRBV24-1 and TRBJ2-1; D is unresolved. Trimming left V 4 bases short and J 3 bases short, with 9 bases between. Per germline, CDR1 KGHDR and CDR2 SFDVKD. This CDR3 is 14 amino acids long. The CDR3 sequence is CATSERANYNEQFF. In nucleotides, the CDR3 is TGTGCCACCAGTGAACGGGCCAACTACAATGAGCAGTTCTTC.

This clonotype showed up just a few times. The V gene is TRBV19, the J gene TRBJ2-7; 10 nucleotides line up with TRBD1. The CDR3 has 14 amino acids. With 5 bases clipped from V and 5 bases from J, the junction kept 6 bases outside the gene matches. CDR1 is LNHDA, CDR2 SQIVND, per germline (reference sequence). CDR3 loop: CASSARQGADEQYF. CDR3 sequence (DNA): TGTGCCAGTAGTGCCCGACAGGGGGCTGACGAGCAGTACTTC.

The table lists this clonotype with many counts. This chain uses TRBV3-1 with TRBJ2-1; 12 nucleotides line up with TRBD2. The CDR3 sequence is 16 residues long. The V segment lost 5 bases and the J segment 5 bases; nucleotides outside the gene matches: 7. Germline V gene sequence: CDR1 LGHDT, CDR2 YNNKEL (reference sequence). CDR3 protein: CASSGPSGRANNEQFF. The CDR3 bases are TGTGCCAGCAGCGGACCTAGCGGGAGGGCGAACAATGAGCAGTTCTTC.

The chain links TRBV7-8 to TRBJ2-1; D not certain. Germline CDR1 and CDR2: SGHVS and FQNEAQ. Trimming took 3 bases from V and 7 from J, leaving 25 bases between them. The CDR3 runs to 18 residues. In nucleotides, the CDR3 is TGTGCCAGCAGCTTTTTGACTCCGTTTGAACCATTTAGGAATGAGCAGTTCTTC. It specifies CASSFLTPFEPFRNEQFF.

This clonotype was recorded many times. The chain joins TRBV11-2 to TRBJ2-3; D unclear. This CDR3 has 14 residues. Between the trimmed V and J ends, which lost 4 bases and 0 bases, there was a span of 8 bases. Germline loops: CDR1 SGHAT, CDR2 FQNNGV. The DNA of the CDR3 is TGTGCCAGCAGCTCGGACGCCAGCACAGATACGCAGTATTTT. It codes for CASSSDASTDTQYF.

This clonotype was detected ten times or more. The chain uses TRBV28 and TRBJ2-7; maybe TRBD2 (5 bases). Germline-derived CDR1 and CDR2 are MDHEN and SYDVKM. This CDR3 contains 14 residues. Trimming left V 3 bases short and J 3 bases short, with 12 bases between. DNA for the CDR3: TGTGCCAGCAGTTTTAAACTAGGACGCTACGAGCAGTACTTC. Its translation is CASSFKLGRYEQYF.

The rearrangement uses TRBV28 and TRBJ1-3; D is uncertain. Looked up from germline, CDR1 is MDHEN and CDR2 is SYDVKM. The CDR3 sequence is 13 residues long. V lost 3 bases, J lost 4 bases, and 7 bases lay in between. This chain's CDR3 is CASSFSAGNTIYF. CDR3 coding DNA: TGTGCCAGCAGTTTTTCAGCCGGAAACACCATATATTTT.

The chain joins TRBV10-3 to TRBJ2-1; 9 bases agree with TRBD2. With 10 bases clipped from V and 6 bases from J, the junction kept 16 bases outside the gene matches. This CDR3 spans 16 amino acids. Germline V gene lookup returns CDR1 ENHRY and CDR2 SYGVKD. The CDR3 coding sequence is TGTGCCACCAACCCTATAGCGGGAGTGGTTTCCAATGAGCAGTTCTTC. It encodes CATNPIAGVVSNEQFF.

The chain carries TRBV19 and TRBJ1-5; maybe TRBD1 (5 bases). This CDR3 comprises 20 residues. Per the germline V gene, CDR1 is LNHDA and CDR2 is SQIVND (reference sequence). V gave up 3 bases and J gave up 3 bases, with 27 bases separating them. In DNA, the CDR3 is TGTGCCAGTAGTATCGAATTTCCCAATCGGGGGGGAAGATACAATCAGCCCCAGCATTTT. It is translated as CASSIEFPNRGGRYNQPQHF.

This clonotype was found many times. This sequence joins TRBV5-1 and TRBJ2-2; D remains ambiguous. Trimming took 2 bases from V and 2 from J, leaving 1 base between them. This CDR3 is 12 amino acids long. Germline CDR1 reads SGHRS; CDR2 reads YFSETQ. The CDR3 region is CASSFNTGELFF. The CDR3 bases are TGCGCCAGCAGCTTCAACACCGGGGAGCTGTTTTTT.

This clonotype was recorded many times. This chain joins TRBV20-1 and TRBJ2-1, with 9 bases lining up with TRBD2. V trimming: 5 bases; J trimming: 0 bases; junction bases outside the gene matches: 5. The CDR3 covers 15 residues. CDR1 is DFQATT and CDR2 is SNEGSKA in the germline V gene (reference sequence). The CDR3 region has the DNA TGCAGTGCTGACCTAGCGGGGAGCTCCTACAATGAGCAGTTCTTC. Its translation is CSADLAGSSYNEQFF.

This clonotype was found many times. The CDR3 DNA reads TGTGCCAGCAGTTTGGCCGTGGGACGCCGCATCGGTACGGGCAATGAGCAGTTCTTC. This encodes CASSLAVGRRIGTGNEQFF. The J gene is TRBJ2-1, the V gene TRBV28; the D call may be TRBD1 or TRBD2 (5 bases each). The CDR3 covers 19 residues. CDR1 is MDHEN, CDR2 SYDVKM, per germline. Trimming stripped 3 bases from V and 6 bases from J, with 27 bases between.

This clonotype was detected a few times. The chain combines TRBV4-1 with TRBJ2-7; 7 bases agree with TRBD2. This CDR3 contains 18 residues. The trim removed 3 bases at V and 0 bases at J, leaving 14 bases unmatched. Germline V gene lookup returns CDR1 MGHRA and CDR2 YSYEKL. The CDR3: CASSHPKGSGTSSYEQYF. The DNA for the CDR3 is TGCGCCAGCAGCCATCCGAAAGGGAGCGGGACGAGCTCCTACGAGCAGTACTTC.

In this sample, this clonotype turned up many times. The rearrangement uses TRBV2 and TRBJ2-7, with a tentative D call TRBD1 (6 bases). The CDR3 runs 16 residues. CDR1 SNHLY and CDR2 FYNNEI come from the germline V gene. V gave up 9 bases and J gave up 3 bases, with 24 bases separating them. CDR3 DNA sequence: TGTGCCAGTCACATTGCCGGTTGGGACACGGACTACGAGCAGTACTTC. Translating it yields CASHIAGWDTDYEQYF.

This clonotype was recorded many times. The chain uses TRBV27 and TRBJ1-1; TRBD1 might be the D (5 bases). The CDR3 has 13 residues. CDR1 is MNHEY and CDR2 is SMNVEV in the germline V gene (reference sequence). Trimming removed 6 bases at V and 10 bases at J, with 18 bases between. The CDR3 DNA reads as TGTGCCAGCAGCCCTAGCAGGGCCCCTCCAGCTTTCTTT. It encodes CASSPSRAPPAFF.

The table lists this clonotype with many counts. For the CDR3, the DNA is TGTGCCAGCAGCTTAGCTGCGCGGGACGGTTACGAGCAGTACTTC. This translates into CASSLAARDGYEQYF. The genes are TRBV7-2 and TRBJ2-7; D may be TRBD2 (6 bases). The V gene's germline CDR1 is SGHTA and CDR2 FQGNSA. V was shortened by 0 bases and J by 4 bases, with 13 bases between the two germline ends. The CDR3 is 15 residues long.

Notes on this clonotype: A much larger clone is a single base away; this may be a read error. The chain employs TRBV12-3 or TRBV12-4 and TRBJ2-1; perhaps TRBD1 as D (6 bases). The CDR3 runs 17 residues. CDR3 amino acids: CASRPGTRGGVYNKQFF. The CDR3 nucleotides are TGTGCCAGCAGACCAGGGACCAGGGGTGGGGTCTACAATAAGCAGTTCTTC.

Ten or more counts support this clonotype. This chain uses TRBV10-3 with TRBJ2-3, with 13 bases identical to TRBD2. The CDR3 sequence is 20 residues long. Germline V gives CDR1 ENHRY, CDR2 SYGVKD. With V trimmed by 9 bases and J by 2 bases, 20 bases remained unmatched. CDR3 loop: CAIIRGLAGFLSRDTDTQYF. The DNA of the CDR3 is TGTGCCATTATAAGGGGACTAGCGGGATTCCTTTCCAGAGACACAGATACGCAGTATTTT.

As for this clonotype: With a much larger clone just one base away, this may be a read error. The chain links TRBV28 to TRBJ1-3; D is uncertain. Germline V gene lookup returns CDR1 MDHEN and CDR2 SYDVKM. The CDR3 extends over 14 amino acids. Trimming removed 6 bases from V and 2 bases from J, with 11 bases in between. CDR3 nucleotides: TGTGCCAGCAGCTGCCGGGCCGCTGGAAACACCATATATTTT. Translated, it gives CASSCRAAGNTIYF.

The chain carries TRBV19 and TRBJ1-1; D possibly corresponds to TRBD1 (6 bases). V shed 3 bases and J shed 0 bases, with 20 bases lying between them. The germline CDR1 and CDR2 sequences are LNHDA and SQIVND (reference sequence). This CDR3 is built from 18 residues. CDR3 residues: CASSIGTQQGRMNTEAFF. The DNA for the CDR3 is TGTGCCAGTAGTATTGGGACGCAGCAGGGGCGCATGAACACTGAAGCTTTCTTT.